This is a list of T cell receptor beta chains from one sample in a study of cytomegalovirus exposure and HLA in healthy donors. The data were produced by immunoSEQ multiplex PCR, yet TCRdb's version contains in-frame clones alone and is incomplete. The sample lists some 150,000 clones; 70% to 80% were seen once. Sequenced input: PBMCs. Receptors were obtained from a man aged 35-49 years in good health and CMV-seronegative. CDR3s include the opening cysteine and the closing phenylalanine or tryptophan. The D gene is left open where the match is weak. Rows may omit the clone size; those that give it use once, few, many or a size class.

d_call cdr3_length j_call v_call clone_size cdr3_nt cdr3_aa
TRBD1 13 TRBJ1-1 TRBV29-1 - TGCAGCGAAAAGACAGGGATGAACACTGAAGCTTTCTTT CSEKTGMNTEAFF
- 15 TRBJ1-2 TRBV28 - TGTGCCAGCAGTTTCCCCGGTAGTACCCACTATGGCTACACCTTC CASSFPGSTHYGYTF
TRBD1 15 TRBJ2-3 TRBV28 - TGTGCCAGCAGTTTCCAGGGGGCGAGAACAGATACGCAGTATTTT CASSFQGARTDTQYF
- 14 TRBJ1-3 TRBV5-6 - TGTGCCAGCAGCTTGGGGCAGTTTGGAGACACCATATATTTT CASSLGQFGDTIYF
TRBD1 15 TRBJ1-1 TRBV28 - TGTGCCAGCACCGGACAGGGCCCGGGGAATACTGAAGCTTTCTTT CASTGQGPGNTEAFF
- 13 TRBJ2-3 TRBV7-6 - TGTGCCAGCAGCGCCGAGTTTGGAGATACGCAGTATTTT CASSAEFGDTQYF
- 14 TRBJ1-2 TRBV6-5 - TGTGCCAGCAGTTGCTCAGGGGCCTTATATGGCTACACCTTC CASSCSGALYGYTF
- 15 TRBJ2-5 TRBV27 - TGTGCCAGCAGTTCCTCAGCCGGTCAGGCGGAGACCCAGTACTTC CASSSSAGQAETQYF
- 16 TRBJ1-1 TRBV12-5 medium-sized TGTGCTAGTGGTCCCCATCCCGGCGGGGTGAACACTGAAGCTTTCTTT CASGPHPGGVNTEAFF
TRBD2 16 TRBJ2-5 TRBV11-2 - TGTGCCAGCAGCTTAGCTAGCGGGGGGCACCAAGAGACCCAGTACTTC CASSLASGGHQETQYF
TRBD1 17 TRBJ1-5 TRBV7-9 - TGTGCCAGCAGCCCCGGGGGGACAGGGGGCGGGAGTCAGCCCCAGCATTTT CASSPGGTGGGSQPQHF
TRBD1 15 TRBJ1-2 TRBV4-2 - TGTGCCAGCAGCCCGCTGGGGCAGGGGGTAAATGGCTACACCTTC CASSPLGQGVNGYTF
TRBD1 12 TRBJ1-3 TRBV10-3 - TGTGCCACGCCGGGACAGGGAAACACCATATATTTT CATPGQGNTIYF
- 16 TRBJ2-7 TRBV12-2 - TGTGCAAGTCGCTTAGTCGTTAGGACAGGGCTAGGCGAGCAGTACTTC CASRLVVRTGLGEQYF
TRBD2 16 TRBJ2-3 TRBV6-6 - TGTGCCAGCAGCTCTCTAGCGGGGCCCAGCACAGATACGCAGTATTTT CASSSLAGPSTDTQYF
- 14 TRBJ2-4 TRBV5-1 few TGCGCCAGCAGCTTAGAAACAGGGTGGGACATTCAGTACTTC CASSLETGWDIQYF